This T cell receptor (beta chain) was sequenced during a study of T cell repertoires in cytomegalovirus infection. TCRdb called the reads again in MiXCR, with one record for every CDR3 protein. The sample consists of approximately 500,000 distinct CDR3 sequences, roughly a third of them appearing once. This CDR3 contains 16 residues. The V segment lost 3 bases and the J segment 9 bases; nucleotides outside the gene matches: 10. Germline V gene data show CDR1 as SGHTA and CDR2 as FQGNSA. Study results and caveats: Ex vivo responses were dominated by HLA-C-restricted CMV-specific TCR beta clonotypes.

This clonotype was picked up a small number of times. Its antigen is as yet unknown. The source is a human donor in good health (CMV status not recorded). Some clones in this sample may be carry-over from other donors' samples. Sequences were derived from cultured PBMCs, sampled from culture after CMV antigen stimulation. V is TRBV7-2 and J is TRBJ2-2; TRBD1 aligns across 10 bases. CDR3 coding DNA: TGTGCCAGCAGCTTTTCGACAGGGGGCAGCAGCAGGGAGCTGTTTTTT. Translated, it gives CASSFSTGGSSRELFF.